These 2 T cell receptor beta chains came from one sample sequenced in a study of blood T cell repertoires in COVID-19. Some clones are missing from TCRdb's copy, which holds only in-frame ones; the method was immunoSEQ multiplex PCR. Of some 130,000 clones in the sample, 86% were seen once. The source material was peripheral blood. The receptors were sampled from a woman in her seventies with COVID-19, enrolled during active disease.

The chain uses TRBV6-2 or TRBV6-3 and TRBJ1-2; perhaps TRBD1 as D (6 bases). CDR1 MNHEY and CDR2 SVGEGT come from the germline V gene. Trimming cost V 0 bases and J 3 bases, with 11 bases left between them. There are 15 residues in the CDR3. The chain's CDR3 is CASSYSLAGDYGYTF. DNA of the CDR3: TGTGCCAGCAGTTACTCCCTGGCAGGGGACTATGGCTACACCTTC.

The chain links TRBV5-1 to TRBJ1-5, with D possibly being TRBD1 (6 bases). V was clipped by 0 bases and J by 2 bases, with 6 bases between them. Germline CDR1 and CDR2: SGHRS and YFSETQ. The length of the CDR3 is 14 residues. In nucleotides, the CDR3 is TGCGCCAGCAGCTTGGCAGGGGGCAATCAGCCCCAGCATTTT. It encodes CASSLAGGNQPQHF.